This T cell receptor (beta chain) was sequenced in a study of blood T cell repertoires in COVID-19. The CDR3 has 14 amino acids. Germline V gene data show CDR1 as SGDLS and CDR2 as YYNGEE. V was pared by 0 bases and J by 1 base, with 7 bases between. Clones were read by immunoSEQ multiplex PCR, and TCRdb kept only the in-frame ones, dropping some. Of over 150,000 clones in the sample, roughly 87% were seen once. The sequencing input was peripheral blood. The chain employs TRBV9 and TRBJ1-1, with a possible D match to TRBD1 (5 bases). The clonotype comes from a woman between 55 and 75 years old who had recovered from COVID-19. The CDR3 sequence is CASSVGTTNTEAFF. The CDR3, as DNA: TGTGCCAGCAGCGTAGGGACAACGAACACTGAAGCTTTCTTT.